The present entry profiles one TCR beta chain with its context. Its antigen is undetermined. This entry belongs to a study of CD8+CD57+ T cells in acquired aplastic anemia. Study at large: DNA recovered from sorted CD4+ and CD8+ cells had a mean of approximately 3.4 ug. Whole-study results and caveats: Common to patients and controls were twenty-nine CD8+ CDR3 sequences. Simpson's diversity of CD8+ cells was not significantly different in patients compared with controls.

In patients chosen for sequencing, flow cytometry had shown CD8+CD57+ cell expansion. Genomic DNA provided the template from which TCR beta VDJ and CDR3 profiles were obtained. One entry per CDR3 protein results from TCRdb running MiXCR on the reads. The sample lists about 270,000 distinct CDR3 sequences; approximately 86% were seen once. Germline values: CDR1 LNHNV, CDR2 YYDKDF (reference sequence). V dropped 0 bases and J dropped 1 base, with 7 bases sitting between them. The CDR3 runs 15 residues. The sample consisted of sorted CD4+, CD8+, or CD8+CD57+ T cells (not recorded which) from PBMCs. J is TRBJ1-3 and V is TRBV15; D gene ambiguous. The TCR sequence derives from a human donor with aplastic anemia. CDR3 amino acids: CATSRDRGSGNTIYF. CDR3 bases: TGTGCCACCAGCAGAGACCGCGGATCTGGAAACACCATATATTTT.